Following are 25 T cell receptor beta chains from one sample sequenced in a study of cytomegalovirus exposure and HLA in healthy donors (TCRdb year 2017). Library preparation was by the immunoSEQ multiplex PCR assay. The multiplex PCR relied on a mix of 60 forward primers for TCR Vbeta segments and 13 reverse primers for TCR Jbeta segments. Drawn from immuneACCESS, this table holds only the in-frame rearrangements with V and J called that TCRdb kept. Clones are partly lost; checked studies trace under half to an unresolved V gene and leave the rest unexplained. The sample table lists approximately 150,000 clones, about four fifths of them with a count of one. The top ten hold roughly 4.3% of the sample. What was sequenced was PBMCs. These receptors came from a woman aged 40 to 50 in good health and CMV-seropositive.

This chain links TRBV11-3 with TRBJ2-7; the match to TRBD2 covers 11 bases. The J segment lost 3 bases and the V segment lost 5 bases, leaving 6 bases of the junction unmatched. The CDR3 is made up of 15 amino acids. The V gene's germline CDR1 is SGHNT and CDR2 YENEEA. DNA for the CDR3: TGTGCCAGCAGCACGGTAGCGGGGGGGTACTACGAGCAGTACTTC. It translates to CASSTVAGGYYEQYF.

The V and J genes are TRBV9 and TRBJ1-5, with a weak D call TRBD1 (5 bases). The CDR3 has 16 amino acids. Trimming left V 3 bases short and J 6 bases short, with 19 bases between. Per germline, CDR1 SGDLS and CDR2 YYNGEE. The CDR3 nucleotides are TGTGCCAGCAGCGCAGGGCCCATCGGGGGTGGTCAGCCCCAGCATTTT. It translates to CASSAGPIGGGQPQHF.

V gene TRBV6-6 combines with J gene TRBJ1-4; maybe TRBD1 (6 bases). The CDR3 is 16 residues long. Trimming shortened V by 1 base and J by 8 bases, and 17 bases separated the two germline ends. Germline CDR1 MNHNY, CDR2 SVGAGI (reference sequence). The CDR3 nucleotides are TGTGCCAGCAGTTACTTATCCCGAACAGGGCGGGAAAAACTGTTTTTT. Amino acid sequence: CASSYLSRTGREKLFF.

The rearrangement uses TRBV14 and TRBJ1-6; maybe TRBD1 (6 bases). CDR1 and CDR2 from the germline V gene are SGHDN and FVKESK. The CDR3 is 16 residues long. Between the trimmed V and J ends, which lost 3 bases and 7 bases, there was a span of 16 bases. CDR3 loop: CASSHRGGVGNSPLHF. CDR3 coding DNA: TGTGCCAGCAGCCACCGCGGGGGCGTAGGGAATTCACCCCTCCACTTT.

The chain is built from TRBV2 and TRBJ2-4, with TRBD1 matching over 8 bases. After removal of 6 bases from V and 3 bases from J, the junction contained 16 bases not matched to a gene. Per the germline V gene, CDR1 is SNHLY and CDR2 is FYNNEI. This CDR3 contains 18 residues. CDR3 sequence reads: CASRKFSGTGIGKNIQYF. CDR3 nucleotide sequence: TGTGCCAGCAGAAAATTTTCCGGGACAGGTATTGGCAAAAACATTCAGTACTTC.

The chain uses TRBV30 and TRBJ2-1, with 7 bases matching TRBD2. Germline lookup yields CDR1 GTSNPN and CDR2 SVGIG (reference sequence). Trimming took 8 bases from V and 7 from J; bases not matched to a gene: 20. The CDR3 is 16 residues long. The CDR3 sequence is CAGRPGAGDMRNEQFF. In nucleotides, the CDR3 is TGTGCCGGGCGACCCGGTGCGGGAGATATGAGAAATGAGCAGTTCTTC.

In DNA, the CDR3 is TGCGCCAGCAGCCGTTTGGGGAGATCCTACGAGCAGTACTTC. Its translation is CASSRLGRSYEQYF. The chain is built from TRBV4-1 and TRBJ2-7, with a weak D call TRBD2 (5 bases). V dropped 4 bases and J dropped 1 base, with 11 bases sitting between them. The CDR3 extends over 14 amino acids. Germline V gene data show CDR1 as MGHRA and CDR2 as YSYEKL.

The gene calls are TRBV4-2 and TRBJ2-1; 10 bases are a match to TRBD2. With 1 base clipped from V and 5 bases from J, the junction kept 2 bases outside the gene matches. Per germline, CDR1 LGHNA and CDR2 YNFKEQ. This CDR3 region has 15 residues. The CDR3 loop reads CASSQGTSGNNEQFF. The CDR3 DNA follows: TGTGCCAGCAGCCAAGGGACTAGCGGTAACAATGAGCAGTTCTTC.

This chain uses TRBV9 with TRBJ2-2; 12 bases map to TRBD2. This CDR3 has 17 residues. Germline V CDR1 and CDR2: SGDLS, YYNGEE. Germline trimming cut 0 bases from V and 6 bases from J; bases unmatched to any gene: 6. CDR3 DNA sequence: TGTGCCAGCAGCGTAGTCTCCCTAGCGGGAGGGCCCGGGGAGCTGTTTTTT. Translating it yields CASSVVSLAGGPGELFF.

The rearrangement joins TRBV7-9 to TRBJ2-5; 7 bases line up with TRBD2. Germline V CDR1 and CDR2: SEHNR, FQNEAQ (reference sequence). This CDR3 is 15 amino acids long. Trimming cost V 9 bases and J 5 bases; bases outside gene matches: 15. The CDR3 loop reads CASPPMAGVPETQYF. For the CDR3, the DNA is TGTGCCAGTCCCCCGATGGCGGGAGTCCCCGAGACCCAGTACTTC.

The chain employs TRBV4-1 and TRBJ1-3, with D perhaps matching TRBD1 (6 bases). This CDR3 region has 14 residues. The V end lost 1 base, the J end lost 3 bases, and 7 bases lay between the germline ends. Germline loops: CDR1 MGHRA, CDR2 YSYEKL. CDR3 sequence reads: CASSQGTDGNTIYF. The CDR3 DNA reads TGCGCCAGCAGCCAAGGGACAGATGGAAACACCATATATTTT.

The chain carries TRBV28 and TRBJ1-5; 10 bases are a match to TRBD1. Germline CDR1 is MDHEN and CDR2 is SYDVKM. With 8 bases clipped from V and 4 bases from J, the junction kept 17 bases outside the gene matches. This CDR3 has 18 amino acids. The CDR3 protein is CASGTGDLSYKGNQPQHF. The CDR3 DNA reads as TGTGCCAGCGGGACAGGGGACCTCTCTTATAAAGGGAATCAGCCCCAGCATTTT.

V usage is TRBV30 and J usage is TRBJ1-6; tentative D call: TRBD1 (5 bases). The CDR3 is 13 amino acids. The germline V and J ends were trimmed by 7 bases and 6 bases, with 13 bases remaining between them. CDR1 is GTSNPN, CDR2 SVGIG, per germline (reference sequence). The CDR3 protein is CASQGMGNSPLHF. CDR3 DNA: TGTGCCTCCCAGGGTATGGGTAATTCACCCCTCCACTTT.

This chain connects TRBV25-1 to TRBJ1-4; 7 bases are a match to TRBD1. This CDR3 spans 15 amino acids. CDR1 is MGHDK, CDR2 SYGVNS, per germline. The junction had 9 bases not matched to a gene; V was cut back by 3 bases and J by 8 bases. The CDR3 DNA reads TGTGCCAGCAGTGAGGCAGGGGGTGGAAAAGAAAAACTGTTTTTT. It codes for CASSEAGGGKEKLFF.

The chain employs TRBV7-2 and TRBJ2-2; possible D gene TRBD2, 6 bases. Germline CDR1 is SGHTA and CDR2 is FQGNSA. The CDR3 spans 15 residues. V lost 5 bases to trimming and J lost 0 bases, with 10 bases between them. DNA for the CDR3: TGTGCCAGCAGCACCGGGACTCCGAACACCGGGGAGCTGTTTTTT. Translated, it gives CASSTGTPNTGELFF.

The genes are TRBV9 and TRBJ1-1; 10 bases map to TRBD1. Germline trimming cut 3 bases from V and 7 bases from J; bases unmatched to any gene: 6. Germline V CDR1 and CDR2: SGDLS, YYNGEE. This CDR3 comprises 14 residues. CDR3 coding DNA: TGTGCCAGCAGCGGACTAGGGACAGGGGATGAAGCTTTCTTT. This codes for CASSGLGTGDEAFF. The entire variable domain, with the rest obtained from reference TRBV9 and TRBJ1-1, is as follows: DSGVTQTPKHLITATGQRVTLRCSPRSGDLSVYWYQQSLDQGLQFLIQYYNGEERAKGNILERFSAQQFPDLHSELNLSSLELGDSALYFCASSGLGTGDEAFFGQGTRLTVV.

V and J are TRBV25-1 and TRBJ1-3; no clear D gene. The CDR3 is 14 residues long. The germline CDR1 and CDR2 sequences are MGHDK and SYGVNS. Trimming left V 6 bases short and J 2 bases short, with 11 bases between. DNA of the CDR3: TGTGCCAGCAGATCCGTGGCAGCTGGAAACACCATATATTTT. Amino acids: CASRSVAAGNTIYF.

A few counts support this clone. The rearrangement links TRBV20-1 to TRBJ2-5; 7 positions match TRBD2. This CDR3 has 11 amino acids. The germline CDR1 and CDR2 sequences are DFQATT and SNEGSKA (reference sequence). V was clipped by 6 bases and J by 7 bases; unmatched bases: 5. The CDR3: CSAYGEGTQYF. The CDR3 DNA sequence: TGCAGTGCCTACGGGGAGGGGACCCAGTACTTC.

This clone was counted between two and nine times. The chain couples TRBV27 to TRBJ2-1; D possibly corresponds to TRBD1 (6 bases). CDR3 length: 16 amino acids. V dropped 5 bases and J dropped 3 bases, with 17 bases sitting between them. Germline V gives CDR1 MNHEY, CDR2 SMNVEV (reference sequence). DNA for the CDR3: TGTGCCAGCAGTACAACCGGGACACTTCTCTACAATGAGCAGTTCTTC. As protein: CASSTTGTLLYNEQFF.

The genes are TRBV30 and TRBJ2-7, with D possibly matching TRBD1 (5 bases). The V end lost 4 bases, the J end lost 6 bases, and 10 bases lay between the germline ends. This CDR3 is built from 11 residues. CDR1 GTSNPN and CDR2 SVGIG come from the germline V gene (reference sequence). The CDR3 region has the DNA TGTGCCTGGATAGCAGGGATCGAGCAGTACTTC. This codes for CAWIAGIEQYF.

The chain carries TRBV4-1 and TRBJ2-1; 7 nucleotides match TRBD2. CDR3 length: 14 residues. The ends lost 1 base at V and 7 bases at J; junction bases unmatched: 4. The V gene's germline CDR1 is MGHRA and CDR2 YSYEKL. CDR3 sequence (DNA): TGCGCCAGCAGCCAAGCACAGCGGGGAAATGAGCAGTTCTTC. Its translation: CASSQAQRGNEQFF.

This clone was counted a few times. Here the CDR3 reads CASSLLGTSGEQFF. Here the CDR3 DNA reads TGTGCCAGCAGCTTGTTGGGGACTAGCGGCGAGCAGTTCTTC. V usage is TRBV7-2 and J usage is TRBJ2-1; 11 bases map to TRBD2. Unmatched junction bases numbered 5, after V lost 3 bases and J lost 10 bases. The germline V gene has CDR1 SGHTA and CDR2 FQGNSA. The CDR3 consists of 14 residues.

The genes are TRBV19 and TRBJ2-2; the match to TRBD2 covers 7 bases. Germline assignment: CDR1 LNHDA and CDR2 SQIVND (reference sequence). The length of the CDR3 is 19 residues. After removal of 8 bases from V and 6 bases from J, the junction contained 24 bases not matched to a gene. CDR3 DNA: TGTGCCAGTCTTACACTAAGGGGTGCGGGAGCTTCCAAGGCCGGGGAGCTGTTTTTT. Protein: CASLTLRGAGASKAGELFF.

This chain uses TRBV27 with TRBJ2-1; TRBD2 might be the D (5 bases). Germline-derived CDR1 and CDR2 are MNHEY and SMNVEV (reference sequence). The CDR3 has 15 residues. Trimming pared 5 bases from V and 7 bases from J, leaving 18 bases between. Here the CDR3 DNA reads TGTGCCAGCAGTCCCCCCTCCCCCGGGATGAATGAGCAGTTCTTC. This translates into CASSPPSPGMNEQFF.

The chain combines TRBV6-1 with TRBJ1-5; D is undetermined. The CDR3 is made up of 13 amino acids. V lost 5 bases and J 6 bases, leaving 11 bases between the germline ends. Germline CDR1 reads MNHNS; CDR2 reads SASEGT. CDR3 amino acids: CASSSNRGQPQHF. The CDR3 nucleotides read TGTGCCAGCAGTAGTAACCGCGGTCAGCCCCAGCATTTT.